Listed here are 7 T cell receptor beta chains from one sample, sequenced in a study of graft-versus-host responses after intestinal transplantation. Method: immunoSEQ multiplex PCR; TCRdb's copy keeps in-frame clones and lacks some. This table has about 25,000 clones, around 94% appearing once. The source material was PBMCs, sampled 156 days after intestinal transplant. The source is a human patient who received an intestinal transplant, so some T cells may come from the graft donor.

This clone was observed once. The rearrangement links TRBV2 to TRBJ2-5, with a weak D call TRBD1 (6 bases). The CDR3 is 11 residues long. V was pared by 8 bases and J by 2 bases, with 6 bases between. Germline V gene data show CDR1 as SNHLY and CDR2 as FYNNEI. The CDR3 bases are TGTGCCAGCGGGACACAAGAGACCCAGTACTTC. This gives the protein CASGTQETQYF.

J is TRBJ2-1 and V is TRBV19; D unresolved. Trimming removed 0 bases from V and 0 bases from J, with 6 bases in between. Germline CDR1 reads LNHDA; CDR2 reads SQIVND (reference sequence). The CDR3 runs 15 residues. The CDR3 DNA follows: TGTGCCAGTAGTATAGACGGAAGCTCCTACAATGAGCAGTTCTTC. It is translated as CASSIDGSSYNEQFF.

Of note for this clone: The sample holds other DNA sequences that translate to the same CDR3. The rearrangement uses TRBV4-1 and TRBJ2-7; 7 bases agree with TRBD1. The CDR3 runs 15 residues. V lost 4 bases and J lost 0; bases outside the gene matches: 6. The V gene's germline CDR1 is MGHRA and CDR2 YSYEKL. CDR3 protein: CASSPGTESSYEQYF. For the CDR3, the DNA is TGCGCCAGCAGCCCCGGGACAGAGAGCTCCTACGAGCAGTACTTC.

This chain joins TRBV4-2 and TRBJ2-3; the D gene is possibly TRBD1 (5 bases). The CDR3 is made up of 15 amino acids. Between the trimmed V and J ends, which lost 0 bases and 2 bases, there was a span of 9 bases. CDR1 is LGHNA and CDR2 is YNFKEQ in the germline V gene. CDR3 region: CASSQDKGNTDTQYF. Written as DNA, the CDR3 is TGTGCCAGCAGCCAAGATAAGGGGAACACAGATACGCAGTATTTT.

This chain joins TRBV30 and TRBJ1-2; 7 nucleotides agree with TRBD1. Germline lookup yields CDR1 GTSNPN and CDR2 SVGIG (reference sequence). There are 17 residues in the CDR3. With V trimmed by 1 base and J by 4 bases, 15 bases remained unmatched. This chain's CDR3 is CAWSGFGGTAIIYGYTF. CDR3 DNA: TGTGCCTGGAGTGGGTTTGGGGGGACAGCTATTATCTATGGCTACACCTTC.

The V call is TRBV19, the J call TRBJ2-5, with TRBD1 as a possible D gene (6 bases). The assigned J gene may be wrong: the sequence end matches TRBJ2-7 better. The CDR3 length is 14 residues. Germline V lookup: CDR1 LNHDA, CDR2 SQIVND (reference sequence). CDR3 sequence: CASSIVGGSYEQYF. CDR3 bases: TGTGCCAGTAGTATAGTAGGGGGAAGCTACGAGCAGTACTTC.

The CDR3 loop reads CASSVARVYEQYF. CDR3 bases: TGTGCCAGCAGTGTCGCCAGGGTCTACGAGCAGTACTTC. This sequence joins TRBV6-5 and TRBJ2-7; D perhaps matches TRBD1 (5 bases). This CDR3 comprises 13 residues. Trimming removed 5 bases from V and 3 bases from J, with 11 bases in between. In germline, CDR1 is MNHEY, CDR2 SVGAGI.